This T cell receptor (beta chain) appears in the sequencing data of a study of beta chain features in type 1 diabetes. Whole-study findings and limits: The VDJ junctions of type 1 diabetes patients carried fewer insertions and more deletions.

Germline CDR1 and CDR2: PRHDT and FYEKMQ (reference sequence). CDR3 length equals 19 residues. J was trimmed by 2 bases and V by 3 bases; bases with no gene match: 12. The table lists this clone with a few counts. Its antigen is still unknown. Investigators reverse transcribed all isolated RNA, so they sequenced expressed TCRB transcripts. Clones were read by immunoSEQ multiplex PCR, and TCRdb kept only the in-frame ones, dropping some. In the table there are about 130,000 clones, 7% to 10% of which are singletons. The TCR comes from a man aged 18 to 29 in good health. The chain employs TRBV13 and TRBJ2-3; TRBD2 matches at 12 bases. Material for sequencing was central memory CD4+ T cells from blood. The CDR3 sequence is CASSFLATSGGRYTDTQYF. Here the CDR3 DNA reads TGTGCCAGCAGCTTTTTAGCAACTAGCGGGGGGCGCTACACAGATACGCAGTATTTT.